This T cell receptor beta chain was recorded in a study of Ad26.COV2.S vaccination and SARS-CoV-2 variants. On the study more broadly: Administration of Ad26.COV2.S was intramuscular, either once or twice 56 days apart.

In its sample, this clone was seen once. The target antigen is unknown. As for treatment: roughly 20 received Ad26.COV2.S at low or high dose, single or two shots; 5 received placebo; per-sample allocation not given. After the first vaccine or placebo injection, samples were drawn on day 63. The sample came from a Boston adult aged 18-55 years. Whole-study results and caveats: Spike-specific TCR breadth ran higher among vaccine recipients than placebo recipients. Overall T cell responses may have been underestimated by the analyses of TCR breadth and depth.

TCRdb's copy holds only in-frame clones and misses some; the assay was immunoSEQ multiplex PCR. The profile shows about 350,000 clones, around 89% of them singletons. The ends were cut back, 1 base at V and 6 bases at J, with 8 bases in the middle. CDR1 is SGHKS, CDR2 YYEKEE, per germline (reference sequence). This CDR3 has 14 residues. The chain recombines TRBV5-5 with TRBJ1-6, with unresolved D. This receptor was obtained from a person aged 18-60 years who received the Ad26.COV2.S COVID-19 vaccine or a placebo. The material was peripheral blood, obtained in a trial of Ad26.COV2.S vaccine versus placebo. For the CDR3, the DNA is TGTGCCAGCAGCTTGTATACAACTAATTCACCCCTCCACTTT. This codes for CASSLYTTNSPLHF.